The rows below give T cell receptor beta chains drawn from one sample of a study of OX40 agonist ivuxolimab in advanced cancers. The method was immunoSEQ multiplex PCR; TCRdb's version includes in-frame clones alone and lacks a portion of them. Of 60,000 to 80,000 clones listed, approximately 82% are singletons. Sequencing was performed on CD4+ or CD8+ T cells sorted from blood, taken in a trial of the OX40 agonist ivuxolimab. These receptors came from an adult with an advanced solid tumor such as melanoma, head and neck, liver or kidney cancer. Both conserved end residues are part of each CDR3. The D gene is left open where the match is weak. Only some rows state a clone size, as once, few, many or a class for expanded clones.

j_call clone_size d_call v_call cdr3_nt cdr3_aa
TRBJ2-7 - - TRBV18 TGTGCCAGCTCACCAGGGGGCTACGAGCAGTACTTC CASSPGGYEQYF
TRBJ2-1 - - TRBV19 TGTGCCAGTAGCGAGGGTCAGCGCAATGAGCAGTTCTTC CASSEGQRNEQFF
TRBJ2-3 - - TRBV19 TGTGCCAGTAGTATGGGAGAAGGAGATACGCAGTATTTT CASSMGEGDTQYF
TRBJ1-3 - - TRBV6-1 TGTGCCAGCAGTGAGGTGGAGCCCTCTGGAAACACCATATATTTT CASSEVEPSGNTIYF
TRBJ2-7 - - TRBV6-1 TGTGCCAGCAGTGAGGCAGGGTGGGGGGACGAGCAGTACTTC CASSEAGWGDEQYF
TRBJ2-2 once TRBD1 TRBV7-9 TGTGCCAGCAGCTTAGGACAGGGGTCCGGGGAGCTGTTTTTT CASSLGQGSGELFF
TRBJ2-3 - - TRBV5-1 TGCGCCAGCAGCTTGGGGACCGTCGCGGATACGCAGTATTTT CASSLGTVADTQYF
TRBJ2-3 - - TRBV29-1 TGCAGCGTTGAGTACAGGGCGGCAGATACGCAGTATTTT CSVEYRAADTQYF
TRBJ1-5 - - TRBV29-1 TGCAGCGTTGCAGAAGTTCAAAATCAGCCCCAGCATTTT CSVAEVQNQPQHF
TRBJ1-4 - TRBD1 TRBV9 TGTGCCAGCAGCATTACAGGGGGCTCTGAAAAACTGTTTTTT CASSITGGSEKLFF
TRBJ1-1 - - TRBV5-4 TGTGCCAGCAGCTTGGAAGGGCGTCAAAGAGCTTTCTTT CASSLEGRQRAFF
TRBJ2-3 - TRBD2 TRBV10-3 TGTGCCATCAGATCAACCCTAGCGGATATAAACACAGATACGCAGTATTTT CAIRSTLADINTDTQYF
TRBJ2-7 - - TRBV5-4 TGTGCCAGCAGCTTGTACGGAGCTGGGGAGCAGTACTTC CASSLYGAGEQYF
TRBJ1-2 - - TRBV18 TGTGCCAGCTCACCTGGGGTAATGGCGGACGGCTACACCTTC CASSPGVMADGYTF
TRBJ2-7 - - TRBV25-1 TGTGCCAGCAGTGAACACGGGGATCCGACCTACGAGCAGTACTTC CASSEHGDPTYEQYF
TRBJ2-7 few - TRBV7-9 TGTGCCAGCAGCCCAGGCAGGGACTCCTACGAGCAGTACTTC CASSPGRDSYEQYF
TRBJ2-2 - TRBD2 TRBV27 TGTGCCAGCAGAAGACTAGCGGGTTCACCGACCGATAACACCGGGGAGCTGTTTTTT CASRRLAGSPTDNTGELFF
TRBJ1-1 - - TRBV7-8 TGTGCCAGCAGCTTAGTTACAGGGAACACTGAAGCTTTCTTT CASSLVTGNTEAFF